The sequence of this T cell receptor (beta chain) was determined in a study of blood T cell repertoires in COVID-19. The CDR3 runs to 15 residues. The ends were cut back, 5 bases at V and 1 base at J, with 15 bases in the middle. CDR1 is LGHDT and CDR2 is YNNKEL in the germline V gene (reference sequence). Clones were read by immunoSEQ multiplex PCR, and TCRdb kept only the in-frame ones, dropping some. The data show around 370,000 clones, with over 70% seen just once and about 6.9% held by the top ten. The gene calls are TRBV3-1 (or the pseudogene TRBV3-2) and TRBJ2-7, with D possibly being TRBD2 (5 bases). The clonotype was recovered from a woman aged 45-65 years with COVID-19, enrolled during active disease. Sequencing was done on a sample of peripheral blood. The CDR3 nucleotides read TGTGCCAGCAGCTATATGGGTGCGGGTTCCTACGAGCAGTACTTC. Translation gives CASSYMGAGSYEQYF.